The sequence of this TCR beta chain was determined in a study of blood T cell repertoires in COVID-19. Background on the study: Spain, Italy and the United States supplied samples that represented acute and convalescent COVID-19.

The protocol was immunoSEQ multiplex PCR, while the TCRdb copy is restricted to in-frame clones and leaves out a portion. The data contain approximately 160,000 clones, 86% of them singletons. Input material: peripheral blood. The sequence came from a man in his fifties or sixties with active or convalescent COVID-19.

The CDR3 spells CASSIGQGTYEQYF. Written as DNA, the CDR3 is TGTGCCAGCAGCATTGGACAGGGGACCTACGAGCAGTACTTC. The chain uses TRBV9 and TRBJ2-7; TRBD1 aligns across 9 bases. J was trimmed by 2 bases and V by 4 bases; bases with no gene match: 4. The germline V gene encodes CDR1 SGDLS and CDR2 YYNGEE. The CDR3 totals 14 residues. Drawing the rest from reference TRBV9 and TRBJ2-7, the complete variable domain is DSGVTQTPKHLITATGQRVTLRCSPRSGDLSVYWYQQSLDQGLQFLIQYYNGEERAKGNILERFSAQQFPDLHSELNLSSLELGDSALYFCASSIGQGTYEQYFGPGTRLTVT.